The 24 T cell receptor beta chains below come from one sample, sequenced in a study of cytotoxic CD8 clonotypes in ibrutinib-treated CLL. Sequencing used immunoSEQ multiplex PCR; TCRdb keeps in-frame clones, though not all of them. The sample carries about 35,000 clones, 60% to 80% recorded once. The sequenced sample was PBMCs, obtained at disease progression, from a patient treated with ibrutinib. The receptors derive from a human donor with chronic lymphocytic leukemia.

V gene TRBV21-1 combines with J gene TRBJ1-5. TRBV21-1 is termed a pseudogene. There are 15 residues in the CDR3. The CDR3, as DNA: TGTGCCACCCCGCGGGGGAGGGATAAAAATCAGCCCCAGCATTTT. Residues: CATPRGRDKNQPQHF.

This clone showed up just once. The gene calls are TRBV5-1 and TRBJ2-2, with D unresolved. V lost 3 bases and J 7 bases, leaving 7 bases between the germline ends. The CDR3 covers 12 residues. CDR1 SGHRS and CDR2 YFSETQ come from the germline V gene. The CDR3 region has the DNA TGCGCCAGCAGCTCTAACCGCGGGGAGCTGTTTTTT. Amino acids: CASSSNRGELFF.

The chain joins TRBV25-1 to TRBJ2-4, with D perhaps matching TRBD1 or TRBD2 (6 bases each). V gave up 6 bases and J gave up 7 bases, with 19 bases separating them. Per germline, CDR1 MGHDK and CDR2 SYGVNS. The CDR3 length is 15 residues. The CDR3 reads CASSQPGARVNIQYF. CDR3 nucleotide sequence: TGTGCCAGCAGCCAACCGGGGGCTCGGGTGAACATTCAGTACTTC.

The chain combines TRBV5-1 with TRBJ2-3; the D gene is possibly TRBD2 (5 bases). The V end was cut by 0 bases, the J end by 0 bases, with 8 bases between. This CDR3 region has 15 residues. The V gene's germline CDR1 is SGHRS and CDR2 YFSETQ. The CDR3 nucleotides are TGCGCCAGCAGCTTGGTAGGCGGGAGCACAGATACGCAGTATTTT. It specifies CASSLVGGSTDTQYF.

V is TRBV5-1 and J is TRBJ2-2, with 8 bases that match TRBD2. This CDR3 has 15 amino acids. Germline CDR1 and CDR2: SGHRS and YFSETQ. The V and J ends lost 0 bases and 4 bases, in that order; junction bases with no gene match: 2. The CDR3 nucleotides are TGCGCCAGCAGCTTGGAAAGCGGGGGCACCGGGGAGCTGTTTTTT. This sequence encodes CASSLESGGTGELFF.

V is TRBV14 and J is TRBJ1-1; maybe TRBD1 (5 bases). The CDR3 is made up of 15 amino acids. The V gene's germline CDR1 is SGHDN and CDR2 FVKESK. The germline V and J ends were trimmed by 4 bases and 2 bases, with 14 bases remaining between them. CDR3 in amino acids: CASSRLGALNTEAFF. Here the CDR3 DNA reads TGTGCCAGCAGCCGTCTCGGGGCTCTTAACACTGAAGCTTTCTTT.

V gene TRBV2 combines with J gene TRBJ2-7; unclear D gene. The germline V gene has CDR1 SNHLY and CDR2 FYNNEI. V was trimmed by 6 bases and J by 6 bases, leaving 15 bases between them. There are 13 residues in the CDR3. The CDR3 DNA is TGTGCCAGCAGCCGGGCTTTAGGGCGCGAGCAGTACTTC. It codes for CASSRALGREQYF.

This clone was counted a few times. The chain recombines TRBV11-2 with TRBJ2-7; D is undetermined. The V and J ends lost 0 bases and 0 bases respectively, with 9 bases between them. Per the germline V gene, CDR1 is SGHAT and CDR2 is FQNNGV. This CDR3 has 15 amino acids. The CDR3 DNA reads TGTGCCAGCAGCTTAGACCCGGACGACTCCTACGAGCAGTACTTC. As protein: CASSLDPDDSYEQYF.

The chain links TRBV7-9 to TRBJ2-3; 7 positions match TRBD2. V shed 1 base, J shed 2 bases, and the junction held 3 bases outside the gene matches. This CDR3 region has 15 residues. The germline V gene encodes CDR1 SEHNR and CDR2 FQNEAQ (reference sequence). CDR3 loop: CASSLGGGTTDTQYF. DNA of the CDR3: TGTGCCAGCAGCTTAGGGGGGGGAACCACAGATACGCAGTATTTT.

This clone was seen a few times. This chain links TRBV27 with TRBJ2-7; D possibly uses TRBD1 or TRBD2 (5 bases each). Looked up from germline, CDR1 is MNHEY and CDR2 is SMNVEV (reference sequence). The V gene lost 6 bases and the J gene lost 2 bases, with 11 bases spanning the gap. The CDR3 is 13 residues long. For the CDR3, the DNA is TGTGCCAGCAGCCATCGAGGGGCCTACGAGCAGTACTTC. It encodes CASSHRGAYEQYF.

The chain is built from TRBV10-2 and TRBJ2-2; D tentatively reads TRBD1 or TRBD2 (5 bases each). The CDR3 length is 14 residues. V shed 5 bases and J shed 4 bases, with 11 bases lying between them. Germline values: CDR1 WSHSY, CDR2 SAAADI. The CDR3 sequence is CASSPLGTTGELFF. DNA for the CDR3: TGCGCCAGCAGTCCCCTGGGGACCACCGGGGAGCTGTTTTTT.

The chain carries TRBV5-1 and TRBJ1-4; 10 nucleotides match TRBD1. The CDR3 has 15 residues. The germline gives CDR1 SGHRS, CDR2 YFSETQ. The junction had 4 bases not matched to a gene; V was cut back by 3 bases and J by 5 bases. The DNA for the CDR3 is TGCGCCAGCAGCTCCGGACAGGGGGGAAATGAAAAACTGTTTTTT. Translating it yields CASSSGQGGNEKLFF.

This clone was observed a few times. The chain is built from TRBV5-1 and TRBJ2-1; possible D gene TRBD2, 6 bases. Germline V gene sequence: CDR1 SGHRS, CDR2 YFSETQ. The CDR3 is 16 amino acids. The V end lost 4 bases, the J end lost 4 bases, and 18 bases lay between the germline ends. The CDR3 region has the DNA TGCGCCAGCAGCCTTGTGGGGGGAACCCCTTACAATGAGCAGTTCTTC. It is translated as CASSLVGGTPYNEQFF.

The chain couples TRBV7-9 to TRBJ2-3; D assignment may be TRBD1 or TRBD2 (5 bases each). Germline V gives CDR1 SEHNR, CDR2 FQNEAQ (reference sequence). The CDR3 is 13 residues long. V lost 4 bases and J lost 5, with 10 bases in between. The CDR3, as DNA: TGTGCCAGCAGCTGGGGGATCGAAGATACGCAGTATTTT. Amino acid sequence: CASSWGIEDTQYF.

V and J are TRBV5-1 and TRBJ1-1; 8 positions match TRBD1. The germline CDR1 and CDR2 sequences are SGHRS and YFSETQ. The V gene end was trimmed by 0 bases and the J gene end by 4 bases; junction bases not matched to a gene: 11. The CDR3 contains 17 residues. The CDR3 protein is CASSLGTGMGTGTEAFF. The DNA of the CDR3 is TGCGCCAGCAGCTTGGGGACAGGGATGGGTACCGGCACTGAAGCTTTCTTT.

This chain uses TRBV19 with TRBJ1-2; a weak D match, TRBD1 (6 bases). Germline CDR1 is LNHDA and CDR2 is SQIVND (reference sequence). V lost 3 bases and J 4 bases, leaving 9 bases between the germline ends. This CDR3 spans 13 amino acids. CDR3 bases: TGTGCCAGTAGTATCCTGACAGGCTATGGCTACACCTTC. This translates into CASSILTGYGYTF. Filled out from reference TRBV19 and TRBJ1-2, the complete variable domain reads DGGITQSPKYLFRKEGQNVTLSCEQNLNHDAMYWYRQDPGQGLRLIYYSQIVNDFQKGDIAEGYSVSREKKESFPLTVTSAQKNPTAFYLCASSILTGYGYTFGSGTRLTVV.

The chain couples TRBV6-5 to TRBJ2-7; D is tentatively TRBD1 or TRBD2 (6 bases each). CDR3 length equals 14 residues. Trimming stripped 6 bases from V and 3 bases from J, with 15 bases between. Germline V CDR1 and CDR2: MNHEY, SVGAGI. The CDR3 nucleotides are TGTGCCAGCAGCACTATCGGGGGCTTCTACGAGCAGTACTTC. Amino acid sequence: CASSTIGGFYEQYF.

The rearrangement joins TRBV6-1 to TRBJ1-6; TRBD1 agrees at 7 bases. Trimming cost V 5 bases and J 7 bases; bases outside gene matches: 5. Germline values: CDR1 MNHNS, CDR2 SASEGT. The CDR3 is made up of 14 amino acids. DNA of the CDR3: TGTGCCAGCAGTTATGTGACAGGGAATTCACCCCTCCACTTT. Its protein product is CASSYVTGNSPLHF.

This clone was observed once. V and J are TRBV4-2 and TRBJ1-1; 7 nucleotides line up with TRBD1. The CDR3 length is 16 residues. V gave up 3 bases and J gave up 1 base; unmatched junction bases: 8. From germline, CDR1 is LGHNA and CDR2 YNFKEQ. The CDR3 bases are TGTGCCAGCAGCCAGGATCCGGGACAGACGAACACTGAAGCTTTCTTT. As protein: CASSQDPGQTNTEAFF.

The chain uses TRBV6-5 and TRBJ2-5; 7 bases align to TRBD2. CDR3 size: 13 residues. V shed 9 bases, J shed 5 bases, and the junction held 9 bases outside the gene matches. Germline-derived CDR1 and CDR2 are MNHEY and SVGAGI. For the CDR3, the DNA is TGTGCCAGTAGAGGGGAGCGGGGTGAGACCCAGTACTTC. Encoded protein: CASRGERGETQYF.

CDR3 protein: CASSKNRVQPQHF. The CDR3 nucleotides read TGTGCCAGCAGCAAAAACAGGGTTCAGCCCCAGCATTTT. This chain connects TRBV6-5 to TRBJ1-5, with a possible D match to TRBD1 (6 bases). V shed 6 bases and J shed 6 bases, with 12 bases lying between them. The CDR3 consists of 13 residues. Germline V gene sequence: CDR1 MNHEY, CDR2 SVGAGI.

The chain joins TRBV19 to TRBJ2-7; TRBD1 agrees at 8 bases. J lost 9 bases, V lost 3 bases, and 7 bases had no gene match. The CDR3 is made up of 13 amino acids. Per germline, CDR1 LNHDA and CDR2 SQIVND (reference sequence). CDR3 protein: CASSMASGGVQYF. CDR3 nucleotides: TGTGCCAGTAGTATGGCCTCAGGGGGCGTGCAGTACTTC.

CDR3 sequence reads: CASSIDGAGGAGTDTQYF. CDR3 nucleotide sequence: TGTGCCAGTAGTATAGACGGAGCGGGGGGGGCTGGCACAGATACGCAGTATTTT. The chain combines TRBV19 with TRBJ2-3; 10 bases are a match to TRBD2. CDR1 and CDR2 from the germline V gene are LNHDA and SQIVND (reference sequence). The CDR3 length is 18 residues. V lost 0 bases and J lost 1; bases outside the gene matches: 7.

A few counts support this clone. This rearrangement joins TRBV19 to TRBJ2-7, with TRBD1 as a possible D gene (5 bases). Trimming stripped 4 bases from V and 0 bases from J, with 13 bases between. Germline CDR1 is LNHDA and CDR2 is SQIVND (reference sequence). There are 15 residues in the CDR3. The CDR3 protein is CASSRTSGSSYEQYF. CDR3 coding DNA: TGTGCCAGTAGTAGGACATCCGGCAGCTCCTACGAGCAGTACTTC.